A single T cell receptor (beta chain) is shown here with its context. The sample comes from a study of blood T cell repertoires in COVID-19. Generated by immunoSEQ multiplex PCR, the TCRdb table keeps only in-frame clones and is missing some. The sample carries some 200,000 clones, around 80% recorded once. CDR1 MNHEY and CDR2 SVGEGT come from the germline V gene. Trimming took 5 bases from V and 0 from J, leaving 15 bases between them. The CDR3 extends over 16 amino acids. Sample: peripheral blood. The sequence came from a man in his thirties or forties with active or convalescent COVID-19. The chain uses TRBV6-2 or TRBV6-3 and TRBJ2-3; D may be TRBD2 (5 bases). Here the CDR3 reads CASSQTLAFSTDTQYF. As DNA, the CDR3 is TGTGCCAGCAGTCAAACCTTAGCGTTTAGCACAGATACGCAGTATTTT.